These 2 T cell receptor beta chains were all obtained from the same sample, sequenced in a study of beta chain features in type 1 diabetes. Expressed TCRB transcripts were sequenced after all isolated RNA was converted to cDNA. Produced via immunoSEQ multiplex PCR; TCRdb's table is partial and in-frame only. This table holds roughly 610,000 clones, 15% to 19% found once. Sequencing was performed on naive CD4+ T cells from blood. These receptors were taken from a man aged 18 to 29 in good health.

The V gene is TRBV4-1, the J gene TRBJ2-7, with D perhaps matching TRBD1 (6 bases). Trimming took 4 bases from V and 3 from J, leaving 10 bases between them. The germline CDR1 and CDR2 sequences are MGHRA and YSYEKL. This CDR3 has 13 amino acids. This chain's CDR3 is CASSPPGDYEQYF. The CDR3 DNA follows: TGCGCCAGCAGCCCCCCAGGGGACTACGAGCAGTACTTC.

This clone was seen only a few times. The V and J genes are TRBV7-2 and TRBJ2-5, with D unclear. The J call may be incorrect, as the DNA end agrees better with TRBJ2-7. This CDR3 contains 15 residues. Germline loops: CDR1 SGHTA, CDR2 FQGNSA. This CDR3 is CASSLAASSSYEQYF. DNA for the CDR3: TGTGCCAGCAGCTTAGCGGCCAGTTCCTCCTACGAGCAGTACTTC.